The rows below give T cell receptor beta chains drawn from one sample of a study of cytotoxic CD8 clonotypes in ibrutinib-treated CLL. This table comes from immunoSEQ multiplex PCR, and its TCRdb copy is limited to in-frame clones, with some not included. This repertoire shows around 53,000 clones, 54% found once; its top ten account for approximately 24%. Sequenced here: PBMCs, sampled at disease progression, from a patient treated with ibrutinib. Receptor source: a human donor with chronic lymphocytic leukemia. CDR3s include the opening cysteine and the closing phenylalanine or tryptophan. A D gene is named only where the DNA matches it firmly. For some rows the clone size is stated as once, few or many, or as a class when expanded; others skip it.

TRBJ2-7 TRBV4-2 19 once TRBD2 CASSQVFASGGLGSYEQYF TGTGCCAGCAGCCAAGTTTTTGCTAGCGGGGGCCTGGGCAGCTACGAGCAGTACTTC
TRBJ2-1 TRBV7-2 15 few TRBD2 CASSPSGTAYNEQFF TGTGCCAGCAGCCCGAGCGGGACCGCCTACAATGAGCAGTTCTTC
TRBJ2-3 TRBV20-1 11 NA TRBD2 CSAGGADTQYF TGCAGTGCCGGGGGGGCAGATACGCAGTATTTT
TRBJ2-5 TRBV27 13 NA TRBD1 CASSSNRGKTQYF TGTGCCAGCAGTTCAAACAGGGGGAAGACCCAGTACTTC
TRBJ2-1 TRBV7-2 13 NA NA CASSLEVGYEQFF TGTGCCAGCAGCTTAGAAGTCGGGTATGAGCAGTTCTTC
TRBJ2-5 TRBV7-7 15 NA NA CASSLWPGVQETQYF TGTGCTAGCAGCTTATGGCCGGGAGTACAAGAGACCCAGTACTTC
TRBJ1-1 TRBV10-3 13 NA NA CAISIDGNTEAFF TGTGCCATCAGTATAGACGGGAACACTGAAGCTTTCTTT
TRBJ2-3 TRBV19 14 few NA CASSIGGGTDTQYF TGTGCCAGTAGTATAGGGGGGGGCACAGATACGCAGTATTTT
TRBJ2-7 TRBV19 15 NA TRBD2 CASRGLAGASYEQYF TGTGCCAGTAGGGGACTAGCGGGCGCCTCCTACGAGCAGTACTTC
TRBJ2-7 TRBV2 13 NA NA CASSETYESEQYF TGTGCCAGCAGTGAAACGTACGAGAGTGAGCAGTACTTC
TRBJ1-1 TRBV4-2 14 NA TRBD1 CASSPGQKNTEAFF TGTGCCAGCAGCCCGGGACAGAAGAACACTGAAGCTTTCTTT
TRBJ1-3 TRBV10-3 13 NA NA CAIRDYSGNTIYF TGTGCCATCAGAGACTACTCTGGAAACACCATATATTTT
TRBJ2-3 TRBV4-2 13 few NA CASSLGTVDTQYF TGTGCCAGCAGCCTCGGAACTGTTGATACGCAGTATTTT
TRBJ1-2 TRBV28 13 few TRBD1 CASRDRVTDGYTF TGTGCCAGCAGGGACAGGGTAACGGATGGCTACACCTTC
TRBJ1-2 TRBV2 13 NA NA CASSSDSAYGYTF TGTGCCAGCAGTTCGGACAGTGCCTATGGCTACACCTTC
TRBJ1-2 TRBV4-3 15 few NA CASSQIPNINYGYTF TGCGCCAGCAGCCAGATTCCTAATATCAACTATGGCTACACCTTC
TRBJ2-3 TRBV5-1 15 NA NA CASSWGRRGTDTQYF TGCGCCAGCTCCTGGGGGAGGCGCGGCACAGATACGCAGTATTTT
TRBJ2-3 TRBV5-1 15 NA TRBD2 CASSTERGSTDTQYF TGCGCCAGCAGCACAGAGCGGGGGAGCACAGATACGCAGTATTTT
TRBJ2-3 TRBV5-1 15 NA NA CASSSGRASTDTQYF TGCGCCAGCAGCTCGGGACGAGCTAGCACAGATACGCAGTATTTT
TRBJ2-1 TRBV7-9 12 few NA CASSLGYNEQFF TGTGCCAGCAGCCTGGGATACAATGAGCAGTTCTTC
TRBJ1-1 TRBV28 15 NA NA CASSPYAGRNTEAFF TGTGCCAGCAGTCCATACGCAGGGAGGAACACTGAAGCTTTCTTT
TRBJ2-3 TRBV4-1 17 NA TRBD1 CASSRGTGGRGTDTQYF TGCGCCAGCAGCCGCGGGACAGGGGGCCGGGGCACAGATACGCAGTATTTT
TRBJ2-7 TRBV4-1 17 once NA CASSQDLFGGFSYEQYF TGCGCCAGCAGCCAAGATCTATTTGGGGGCTTCTCCTACGAGCAGTACTTC
TRBJ1-5 TRBV27 16 NA TRBD1 CASSSWTGASNQPQHF TGTGCCAGCAGTTCCTGGACAGGGGCAAGCAATCAGCCCCAGCATTTT
TRBJ2-7 TRBV29-1 12 few NA CSVGRGPYEQYF TGCAGCGTGGGAAGGGGCCCCTACGAGCAGTACTTC
TRBJ1-4 TRBV28 12 NA NA CASSLGYEKLFF TGTGCCAGCAGTTTAGGGTACGAAAAACTGTTTTTT
TRBJ2-5 TRBV5-1 15 once NA CASSASTGWQETQYF TGCGCCAGCAGCGCCTCGACAGGCTGGCAAGAGACCCAGTACTTC
TRBJ2-7 TRBV7-2 14 few NA CASSPRITSYEQYF TGTGCCAGCAGCCCCCGGATCACCTCCTACGAGCAGTACTTC
TRBJ1-2 TRBV5-1 16 NA NA CASSLVFGQRGSGYTF TGCGCCAGCAGCTTGGTATTTGGACAGAGGGGGAGTGGCTACACCTTC
TRBJ1-6 TRBV19 14 NA NA CASSIGMVHSPLHF TGTGCCAGTAGTATAGGCATGGTTCATTCACCCCTCCACTTT
TRBJ2-7 TRBV30 14 NA NA CAWRPGQVQHEQYF TGTGCCTGGAGGCCAGGGCAGGTTCAACACGAGCAGTACTTC
TRBJ2-7 TRBV10-1 16 NA NA CASSESKSSYTYEQYF TGCGCCAGCAGTGAGTCCAAGAGTTCGTACACCTACGAGCAGTACTTC
TRBJ1-1 TRBV9 14 NA TRBD1 CASSPGQKNTEAFF TGTGCCAGCAGCCCGGGACAGAAGAACACTGAAGCTTTCTTT
TRBJ2-3 TRBV6-5 11 NA NA CASKWTDTQYF TGTGCCAGCAAATGGACAGATACGCAGTATTTT
TRBJ1-1 TRBV6-1 17 few TRBD1 CASSELRPGQGNTEAFF TGTGCCAGCAGTGAACTGAGGCCTGGACAGGGGAACACTGAAGCTTTCTTT
TRBJ2-1 TRBV19 13 NA NA CASRGSSYNEQFF TGTGCCAGTAGGGGTAGCTCCTACAATGAGCAGTTCTTC
TRBJ2-7 TRBV29-1 11 NA NA CSVASTYEQYF TGCAGCGTCGCTAGTACCTACGAGCAGTACTTC